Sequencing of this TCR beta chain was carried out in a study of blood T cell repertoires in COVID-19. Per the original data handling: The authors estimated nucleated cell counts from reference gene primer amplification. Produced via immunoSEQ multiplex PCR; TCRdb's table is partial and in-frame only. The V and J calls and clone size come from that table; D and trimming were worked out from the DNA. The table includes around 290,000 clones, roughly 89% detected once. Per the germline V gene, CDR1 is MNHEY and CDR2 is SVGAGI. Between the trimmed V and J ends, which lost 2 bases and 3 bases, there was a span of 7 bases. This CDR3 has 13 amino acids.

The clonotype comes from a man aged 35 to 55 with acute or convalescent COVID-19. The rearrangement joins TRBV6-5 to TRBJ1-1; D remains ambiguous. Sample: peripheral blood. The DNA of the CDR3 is TGTGCCAGCAGTTACGAAGCGTACACTGAAGCTTTCTTT. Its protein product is CASSYEAYTEAFF.